This section outlines one TCR beta chain sequence together with its context. This sample is part of a study of blood T cell repertoires in COVID-19. Study context: Some COVID-19 samples were acute and others convalescent; all came from the United States, Italy and Spain. Nucleic acid was either cDNA or gDNA, and it came from T cells, B-cell-depleted T cells, or PBMCs.

Measured with immunoSEQ multiplex PCR; TCRdb has only the in-frame clones, and not every one. The sample lists around 210,000 clones; 70% to 90% were seen once. CDR1 SNHLY and CDR2 FYNNEI come from the germline V gene. CDR3 length: 12 residues. V lost 5 bases to trimming and J lost 7 bases, with 9 bases between them. Sequences were obtained from peripheral blood. The chain has TRBV2 and TRBJ1-5; no definite D call. The TCR comes from a man aged 45-65 years with COVID-19, enrolled during active disease. The CDR3 protein is CASSYGVQPQHF. The CDR3, as DNA: TGTGCCAGCAGTTACGGGGTGCAGCCCCAGCATTTT.